This T cell receptor (beta chain) was recorded in a study of chemoradiotherapy in HPV16-positive cancers (dated by TCRdb to the early 2020s). Background on the whole study: Functional T-cell assays on cells from two HPV16-positive patients defined candidate HPV-specific T-cell clones and common TCR motifs. The candidate HPV-specific TCRs and motifs were then tracked in TCR repertoires from more than 85 patients with HPV-related cancers. The study set out to ask whether T-cell immunity against the HPV oncoproteins E6 and E7 changes over the course of chemoradiotherapy and whether that immunity affects survival. General findings and caveats noted by the study authors: The survival association was reported for HPV16-positive patients, and the functional definition of HPV-specific T cells was derived from only a couple of HPV16-positive patients. Expansion of candidate HPV-specific clones and E7-related TCR motifs was observed in the tumor microenvironment during treatment, whereas no such expansion was observed for non-HPV-specific T cells. Improved recurrence-free survival in HPV16-positive patients was associated with expansion of HPV-responsive T cells during chemoradiotherapy.

Repertoires were sampled repeatedly over the course of chemoradiotherapy, so clonal expansion could be followed in the tumor microenvironment. As for this clone: Its antigen is still unknown. Nothing much larger sits one base from this clone, and base qualities are not available.

Preparation of the library involved the immunoSEQ multiplex PCR assay. The clones in this table, taken by TCRdb from immuneACCESS, are in-frame only. Not every clone is retained; where verified, under half of the shortfall comes from an unresolved V gene, and the cause of the rest is unknown. Across this sample there are approximately 9,800 clones, with about nine tenths seen only once. 12% of the sample lies in the top ten. The CDR3 starts with the cysteine, ends with the phenylalanine, and has 14 residues. Here the CDR3 DNA is all that survives: 42 bases in frame from base 1. The germline ends are 19 bases apart after V is trimmed by 8 bases and J by 6 bases. CDR1 and CDR2 are drawn from the germline V gene: MNHEY, SVGAGI.

The receptor chain draws on TRBV6-5 and TRBJ1-1; no D gene can be assigned with confidence. This material consisted of blood, taken from a patient who underwent chemoradiotherapy. The receptor comes from a human donor with HPV-associated anogenital cancer. CDR3 loop: CASHPLGRAAEAFF. The sequence in DNA is TGTGCCAGCCACCCGTTGGGGAGGGCGGCTGAAGCTTTCTTT.